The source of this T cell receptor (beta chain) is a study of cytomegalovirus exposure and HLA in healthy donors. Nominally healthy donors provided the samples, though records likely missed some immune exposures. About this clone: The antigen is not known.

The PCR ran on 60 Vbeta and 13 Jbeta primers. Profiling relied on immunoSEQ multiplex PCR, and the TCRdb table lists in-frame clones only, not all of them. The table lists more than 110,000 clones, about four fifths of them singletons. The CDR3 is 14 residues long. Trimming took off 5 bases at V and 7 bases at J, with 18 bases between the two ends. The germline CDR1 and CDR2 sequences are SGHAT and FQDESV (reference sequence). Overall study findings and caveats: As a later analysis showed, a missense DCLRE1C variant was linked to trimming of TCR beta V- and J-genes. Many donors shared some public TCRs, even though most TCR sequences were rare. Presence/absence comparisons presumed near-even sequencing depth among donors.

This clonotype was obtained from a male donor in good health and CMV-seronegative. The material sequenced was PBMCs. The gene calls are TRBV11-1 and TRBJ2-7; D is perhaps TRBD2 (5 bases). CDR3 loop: CASSPASAVYEQYF. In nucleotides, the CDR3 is TGTGCCAGCAGCCCCGCATCAGCGGTCTATGAGCAGTACTTC.